This T cell receptor beta chain was profiled in a study of CD8 T cells in Susac syndrome. At the level of the study: Patients with Susac syndrome who were sequenced included more than 5 with active disease and under ten in remission.

The CDR3 extends over 16 amino acids. V was pared by 4 bases and J by 0 bases, with 14 bases between. The germline V gene encodes CDR1 SGDLS and CDR2 YYNGEE. Patients with Susac syndrome met diagnostic criteria that were recently defined for definite or probable disease. With random hexamers, 0.5 to 1 ug RNA was reverse transcribed. TCRdb passed the immunoSEQ multiplex PCR reads through MiXCR, listing each CDR3 protein once. The sample lists about 180,000 distinct CDR3 sequences, approximately 94% occurring once. The sample comprised CD4+ T cells from PBMCs. This sequence joins TRBV9 and TRBJ2-1, with D maybe TRBD2 (6 bases). The receptor's source is a human donor with Susac syndrome. The DNA for the CDR3 is TGTGCCAGCAGCCCCCGGATAGCGGCCTCCTACAATGAGCAGTTCTTC. This sequence encodes CASSPRIAASYNEQFF.